Here is one T cell receptor (beta chain) with its context. These data are taken from a study of identical twins. TCRdb re-derived calls from the 5' RACE reads in MiXCR, one entry per CDR3 protein. The table shows about 690,000 distinct CDR3 sequences, with 21% occurring only once. The CDR3 is 19 amino acids. Germline lookup yields CDR1 LGHNT and CDR2 FRNRAP. V gave up 4 bases and J gave up 0 bases; unmatched junction bases: 8. Every one of the donors was a healthy Caucasian. The same specimen was also included in a second study, on T cells expressing NK-cell markers. That paper adds: Topping the CD3+CD56-NKG2C+ fraction as well were these clonotypes, in a few donors.

What was sequenced was PBMCs. The J gene is TRBJ2-6, the V gene TRBV12-5; 11 positions match TRBD2. The TCR originated in a woman under 30 in good health. CDR3 nucleotide sequence: TGTGCTAGTGGTTCGGGGGGACTAGCGGTTCTCTCTGGGGCCAACGTCCTGACTTTC. This codes for CASGSGGLAVLSGANVLTF.